This entry lists 13 T cell receptor beta chains sequenced from one sample in a study of shared clonotypes between healthy human individuals. Only in-frame clones appear in the TCRdb table, and some are missing; sequencing was by immunoSEQ multiplex PCR. In the table there are over 2,000,000 clones, around 95% of which are singletons. Naive CD8 isolation took CD45RO-negative cells positively selected for CCR7 and excluded terminally differentiated effector memory CD45RA+ cells. Sequencing input: naive CD8+ T cells from PBMCs. Receptors were obtained from a man in his late teens or twenties in good health. Some clones in this sample may be carry-over from other donors' samples.

The chain couples TRBV5-5 to TRBJ1-2; D unclear. Germline loops: CDR1 SGHKS, CDR2 YYEKEE (reference sequence). CDR3 length equals 14 residues. Trimming took off 0 bases at V and 4 bases at J, with 10 bases between the two ends. The CDR3: CASSLGGLGYGYTF. In DNA, the CDR3 is TGTGCCAGCAGCTTGGGTGGCCTCGGCTATGGCTACACCTTC.

The rearrangement joins TRBV15 to TRBJ1-2; 8 positions match TRBD1. The V segment lost 3 bases and the J segment 4 bases; nucleotides outside the gene matches: 10. The CDR3 spans 16 residues. CDR1 and CDR2 (germline): LNHNV, YYDKDF (reference sequence). CDR3: CATSSRPGTGSYGYTF. CDR3 DNA sequence: TGTGCCACCAGCAGCCGTCCCGGGACAGGATCCTATGGCTACACCTTC.

This chain connects TRBV10-3 to TRBJ1-4; D is unresolved. The CDR3 extends over 14 amino acids. CDR1 and CDR2 from the germline V gene are ENHRY and SYGVKD. V gave up 2 bases and J gave up 6 bases, with 10 bases separating them. CDR3 sequence (DNA): TGTGCCATCAGTGAGGACATTTCGGATGAAAAACTGTTTTTT. The encoded protein is CAISEDISDEKLFF.

This rearrangement joins TRBV29-1 to TRBJ1-1; tentatively, D is TRBD1 (5 bases). The CDR3 has 15 amino acids. Germline CDR1 reads SQVTM; CDR2 reads ANQGSEA. V was shortened by 7 bases and J by 1 base, with 19 bases between the two germline ends. The CDR3 protein is CSDLRGVWGNTEAFF. CDR3 DNA sequence: TGCAGCGACCTCCGAGGGGTTTGGGGGAACACTGAAGCTTTCTTT.

The rearrangement uses TRBV5-1 and TRBJ2-3; D is uncertain. Germline values: CDR1 SGHRS, CDR2 YFSETQ. There are 19 residues in the CDR3. The V and J ends lost 0 bases and 2 bases respectively, with 22 bases between them. The DNA of the CDR3 is TGCGCCAGCAGCTTGGCCATGGTTCGTTCTCTTACAATCACAGATACGCAGTATTTT. This sequence encodes CASSLAMVRSLTITDTQYF.

A single count supports this clone. This chain joins TRBV7-2 and TRBJ2-2; TRBD1 matches at 7 bases. This CDR3 spans 14 amino acids. Losses at the gene ends were 3 bases for V and 4 bases for J; bases not matched to a gene: 2. Germline values: CDR1 SGHTA, CDR2 FQGNSA. The CDR3 loop is CASSFPGGTGELFF. CDR3 bases: TGTGCCAGCAGCTTCCCAGGGGGCACCGGGGAGCTGTTTTTT.

About this clone: Other DNA sequences in the same sample also yield this CDR3. This sequence joins TRBV27 and TRBJ2-7; D gene unclear. Between the trimmed V and J ends, which lost 4 bases and 2 bases, there was a span of 12 bases. CDR1 is MNHEY, CDR2 SMNVEV, per germline (reference sequence). The CDR3 consists of 14 residues. The CDR3 sequence is CASSSFGQPYEQYF. The CDR3, as DNA: TGTGCCAGCAGTTCCTTCGGCCAGCCCTACGAGCAGTACTTC.

This rearrangement joins TRBV25-1 to TRBJ1-2; 7 bases map to TRBD1. The CDR3 covers 15 residues. The J segment lost 5 bases and the V segment lost 4 bases, leaving 10 bases of the junction unmatched. Per the germline V gene, CDR1 is MGHDK and CDR2 is SYGVNS. CDR3 sequence reads: CASSGGNRGGYGYTF. The CDR3 nucleotides read TGTGCCAGCAGTGGGGGGAACAGGGGAGGTTATGGCTACACCTTC.

The chain combines TRBV18 with TRBJ2-5; no clear D gene. The length of the CDR3 is 16 residues. Germline V gene sequence: CDR1 KGHSH, CDR2 LQKENI. The V and J ends lost 0 bases and 3 bases respectively, with 14 bases between them. The CDR3 here is CASSPPPVRSKETQYF. The CDR3 DNA reads as TGTGCCAGCTCACCACCGCCAGTACGATCCAAAGAGACCCAGTACTTC.

This clone was seen just once. The gene calls are TRBV4-1 and TRBJ2-6; D remains unclear. This CDR3 is 17 amino acids long. CDR1 is MGHRA, CDR2 YSYEKL, per germline. The V gene lost 1 base and the J gene lost 0 bases, with 10 bases spanning the gap. The CDR3 sequence is CASSQAPRDSGANVLTF. Written as DNA, the CDR3 is TGCGCCAGCAGCCAAGCCCCACGAGACTCTGGGGCCAACGTCCTGACTTTC.

V gene TRBV5-1 combines with J gene TRBJ2-3; 8 bases fit TRBD2. This CDR3 is 17 amino acids long. Per germline, CDR1 SGHRS and CDR2 YFSETQ. Unmatched junction bases numbered 13, after V lost 4 bases and J lost 3 bases. CDR3 nucleotides: TGCGCCAGCAGCCTGGCGGGAGGAATCGGTTGGACAGATACGCAGTATTTT. Translation: CASSLAGGIGWTDTQYF.

The chain carries TRBV6-5 and TRBJ1-4, with D maybe TRBD1 (6 bases). The CDR3 has 15 amino acids. V lost 5 bases, J lost 2 bases, and 12 bases lay in between. Germline CDR1 and CDR2: MNHEY and SVGAGI. The CDR3, as DNA: TGTGCCAGCAGTAAAACAGGGTCGACTAATGAAAAACTGTTTTTT. Translating gives CASSKTGSTNEKLFF.

Concerning this clone: Other DNA variants within this sample encode the same CDR3. This chain joins TRBV30 and TRBJ1-1; 8 bases are shared with TRBD1. The CDR3 is 13 residues long. Germline assignment: CDR1 GTSNPN and CDR2 SVGIG (reference sequence). V trimming: 2 bases; J trimming: 5 bases; junction bases outside the gene matches: 4. CDR3 sequence reads: CAWSTTGGTEAFF. CDR3 in DNA: TGTGCCTGGAGTACCACAGGGGGAACTGAAGCTTTCTTT.